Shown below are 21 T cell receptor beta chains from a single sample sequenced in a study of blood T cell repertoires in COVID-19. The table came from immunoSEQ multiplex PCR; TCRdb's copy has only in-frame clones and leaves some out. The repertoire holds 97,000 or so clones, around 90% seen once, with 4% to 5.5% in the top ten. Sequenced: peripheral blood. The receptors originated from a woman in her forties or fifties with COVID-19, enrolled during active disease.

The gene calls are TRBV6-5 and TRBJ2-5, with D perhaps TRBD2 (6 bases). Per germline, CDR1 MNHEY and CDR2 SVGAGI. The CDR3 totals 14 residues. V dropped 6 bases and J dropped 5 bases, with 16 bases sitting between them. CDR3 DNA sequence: TGTGCCAGCAGACAGGAGGGCTACTGGGAGACCCAGTACTTC. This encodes CASRQEGYWETQYF.

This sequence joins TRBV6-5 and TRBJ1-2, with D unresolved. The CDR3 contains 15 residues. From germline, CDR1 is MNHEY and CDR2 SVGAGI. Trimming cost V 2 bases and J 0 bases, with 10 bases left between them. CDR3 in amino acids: CASSYHGVANYGYTF. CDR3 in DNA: TGTGCCAGCAGTTACCACGGGGTAGCTAACTATGGCTACACCTTC.

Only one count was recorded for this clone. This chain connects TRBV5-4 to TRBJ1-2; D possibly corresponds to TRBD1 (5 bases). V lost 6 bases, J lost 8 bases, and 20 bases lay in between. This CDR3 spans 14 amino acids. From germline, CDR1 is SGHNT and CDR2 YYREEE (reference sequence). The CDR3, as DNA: TGTGCCAGCACCGCGGGACCCAAAGGGTTGGGCTACACCTTC. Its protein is CASTAGPKGLGYTF. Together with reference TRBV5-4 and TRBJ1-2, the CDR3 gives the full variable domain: ETGVTQSPTHLIKTRGQQVTLRCSSQSGHNTVSWYQQALGQGPQFIFQYYREEENGRGNFPPRFSGLQFPNYSSELNVNALELDDSALYLCASTAGPKGLGYTFGSGTRLTVV.

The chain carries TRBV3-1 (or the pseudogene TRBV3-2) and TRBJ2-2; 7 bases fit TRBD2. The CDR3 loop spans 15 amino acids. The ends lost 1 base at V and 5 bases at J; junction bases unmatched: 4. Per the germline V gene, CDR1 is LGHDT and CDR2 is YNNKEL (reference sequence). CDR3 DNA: TGTGCCAGCAGCCAAGGGAGCGGGGAGACCGGGGAGCTGTTTTTT. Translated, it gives CASSQGSGETGELFF.

CDR3 sequence (DNA): TGTGCCAGCAGCTCCCCCGGGACAGATTACAATGAGCAGTTCTTC. Amino acids: CASSSPGTDYNEQFF. This rearrangement joins TRBV3-1 (or the pseudogene TRBV3-2) to TRBJ2-1, with TRBD1 matching 7 bases. This CDR3 has 15 amino acids. Germline CDR1 LGHDT, CDR2 YNNKEL (reference sequence). V shed 5 bases and J 4 bases; nucleotides not matched to a gene: 8.

CDR3 sequence: CASSQVPLRGGGNQPQHF. Written as DNA, the CDR3 is TGCGCCAGCAGCCAAGTTCCCCTCCGAGGGGGGGGGAATCAGCCCCAGCATTTT. The rearrangement uses TRBV4-1 and TRBJ1-5, with a weak D call TRBD1 (6 bases). The CDR3 spans 18 residues. Germline V lookup: CDR1 MGHRA, CDR2 YSYEKL. Trimming stripped 1 base from V and 4 bases from J, with 20 bases between.

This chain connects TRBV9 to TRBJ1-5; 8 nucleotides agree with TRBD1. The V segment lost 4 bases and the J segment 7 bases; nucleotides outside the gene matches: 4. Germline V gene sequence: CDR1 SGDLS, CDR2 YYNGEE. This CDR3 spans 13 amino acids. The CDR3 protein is CASSSGQGQPQHF. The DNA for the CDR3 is TGTGCCAGCAGCTCTGGACAGGGCCAGCCCCAGCATTTT.

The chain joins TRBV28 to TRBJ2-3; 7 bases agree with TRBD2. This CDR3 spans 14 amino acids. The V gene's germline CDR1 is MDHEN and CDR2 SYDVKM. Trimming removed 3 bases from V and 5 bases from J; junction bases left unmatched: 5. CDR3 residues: CASSLRGYGDTQYF. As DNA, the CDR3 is TGTGCCAGCAGTTTGCGGGGGTACGGAGATACGCAGTATTTT.

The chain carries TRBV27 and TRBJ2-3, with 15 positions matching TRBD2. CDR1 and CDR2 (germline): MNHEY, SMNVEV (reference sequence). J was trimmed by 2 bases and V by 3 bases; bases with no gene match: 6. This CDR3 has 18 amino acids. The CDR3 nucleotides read TGTGCCAGCAGTTTTACCGGACTAGCGGGGGGGCCCACAGATACGCAGTATTTT. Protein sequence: CASSFTGLAGGPTDTQYF.

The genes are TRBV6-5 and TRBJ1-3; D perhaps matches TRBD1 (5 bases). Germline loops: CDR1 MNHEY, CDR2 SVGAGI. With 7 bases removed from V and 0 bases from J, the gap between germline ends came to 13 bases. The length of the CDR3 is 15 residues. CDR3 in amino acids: CASTEDRNSGNTIYF. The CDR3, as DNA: TGTGCCAGCACCGAAGACAGAAACTCTGGAAACACCATATATTTT.

The CDR3 here is CASSPTRRSYEQYF. In nucleotides, the CDR3 is TGCGCCAGCAGTCCAACACGGAGGTCCTACGAGCAGTACTTC. V and J are TRBV10-2 and TRBJ2-7; the D gene is possibly TRBD2 (5 bases). The V end lost 5 bases, the J end lost 1 base, and 12 bases lay between the germline ends. The CDR3 consists of 14 residues. Germline V gives CDR1 WSHSY, CDR2 SAAADI.

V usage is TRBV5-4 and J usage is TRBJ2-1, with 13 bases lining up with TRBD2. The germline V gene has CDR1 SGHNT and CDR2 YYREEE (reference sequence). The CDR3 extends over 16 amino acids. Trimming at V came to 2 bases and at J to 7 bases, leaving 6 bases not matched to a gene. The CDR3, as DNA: TGTGCCAGCAGCTTTACGCTGACTAGCGGGGGGAATGAGCAGTTCTTC. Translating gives CASSFTLTSGGNEQFF.

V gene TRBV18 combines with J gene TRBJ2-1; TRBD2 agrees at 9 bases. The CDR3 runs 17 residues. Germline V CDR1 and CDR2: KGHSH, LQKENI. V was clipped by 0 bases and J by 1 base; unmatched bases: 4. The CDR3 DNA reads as TGTGCCAGCTCACCACCTAGCGGGGGAACTTCCTACAATGAGCAGTTCTTC. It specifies CASSPPSGGTSYNEQFF.

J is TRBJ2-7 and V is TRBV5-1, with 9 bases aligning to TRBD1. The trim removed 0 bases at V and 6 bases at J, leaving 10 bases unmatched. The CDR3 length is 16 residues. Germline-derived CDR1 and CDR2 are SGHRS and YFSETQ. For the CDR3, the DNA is TGCGCCAGCAGCTTGGAAGGACAGGGGATCTGGGGCGAGCAGTACTTC. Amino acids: CASSLEGQGIWGEQYF.

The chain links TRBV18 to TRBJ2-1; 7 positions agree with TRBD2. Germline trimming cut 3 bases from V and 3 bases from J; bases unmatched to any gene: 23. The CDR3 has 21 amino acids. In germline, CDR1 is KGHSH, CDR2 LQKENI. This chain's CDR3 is CASSPYGDSNSGTKIYNEQFF. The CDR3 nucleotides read TGTGCCAGCTCACCGTATGGTGACTCTAATTCCGGGACTAAAATCTACAATGAGCAGTTCTTC.

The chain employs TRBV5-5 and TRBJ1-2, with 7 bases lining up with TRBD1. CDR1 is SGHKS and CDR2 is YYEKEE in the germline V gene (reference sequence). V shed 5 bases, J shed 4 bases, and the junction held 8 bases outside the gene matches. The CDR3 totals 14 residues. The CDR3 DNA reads TGTGCCAGCAGTCAACAGGGGAGACCCTATGGCTACACCTTC. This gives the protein CASSQQGRPYGYTF. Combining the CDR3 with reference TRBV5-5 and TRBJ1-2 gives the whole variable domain DAGVTQSPTHLIKTRGQQVTLRCSPISGHKSVSWYQQVLGQGPQFIFQYYEKEERGRGNFPDRFSARQFPNYSSELNVNALLLGDSALYLCASSQQGRPYGYTFGSGTRLTVV.

CDR3: CASSWDSTNYGYTF. CDR3 DNA sequence: TGTGCCAGCAGTTGGGACAGTACTAACTATGGCTACACCTTC. The genes are TRBV28 and TRBJ1-2; TRBD1 matches at 7 bases. The CDR3 runs 14 residues. Trimming at V came to 4 bases and at J to 0 bases, leaving 2 bases not matched to a gene. CDR1 MDHEN and CDR2 SYDVKM come from the germline V gene.

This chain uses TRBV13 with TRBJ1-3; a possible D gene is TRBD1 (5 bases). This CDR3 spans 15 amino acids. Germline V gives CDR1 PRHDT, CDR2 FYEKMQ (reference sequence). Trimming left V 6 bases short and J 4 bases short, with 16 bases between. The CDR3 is CASSYKPGLGNTIYF. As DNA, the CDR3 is TGTGCCAGCAGTTACAAACCGGGACTAGGAAACACCATATATTTT.

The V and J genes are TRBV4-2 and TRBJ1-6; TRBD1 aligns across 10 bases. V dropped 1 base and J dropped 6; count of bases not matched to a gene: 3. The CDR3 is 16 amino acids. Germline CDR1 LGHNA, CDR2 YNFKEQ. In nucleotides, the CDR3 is TGTGCCAGCAGCCAAGGACAGGGGGCTGGTAATTCACCCCTCCACTTT. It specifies CASSQGQGAGNSPLHF.

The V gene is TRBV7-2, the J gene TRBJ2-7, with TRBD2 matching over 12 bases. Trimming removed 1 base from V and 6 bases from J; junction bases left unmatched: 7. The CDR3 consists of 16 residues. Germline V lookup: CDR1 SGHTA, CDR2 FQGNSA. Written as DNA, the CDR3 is TGTGCCAGCAGCTTAGTTGCTAGCGGGGGGGCCGCCGAGCAGTACTTC. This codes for CASSLVASGGAAEQYF.

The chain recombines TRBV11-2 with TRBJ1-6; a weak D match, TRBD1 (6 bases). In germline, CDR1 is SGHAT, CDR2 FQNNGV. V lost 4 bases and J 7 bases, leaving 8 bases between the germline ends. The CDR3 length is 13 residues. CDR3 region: CASSSQGNSPLHF. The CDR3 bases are TGTGCCAGCAGCTCACAGGGAAATTCACCCCTCCACTTT.